What follows describes a single TCR beta chain. Its antigen is as yet unknown. Time point of the sample: sample taken at primary tumor resection. Frozen PBMC, nontumor lung or tumor provided whole RNA, which was sequenced unsorted. There were roughly 78 donors, all of them untreated patients with early-stage non-small cell lung cancer. The data originate from a study of spatial heterogeneity in lung cancer. About the research overall: Each time, sequencing found more beta-chain sequences than alpha-chain sequences. Unique TCR and UMI combinations averaged more than ten appearances each in raw reads.

The CDR3 runs 16 residues. V was pared by 0 bases and J by 2 bases, with 15 bases between. Germline CDR1 SGHRS, CDR2 YFSETQ. Study observations and caveats: More often at tumor resection than at routine follow-up, ubiquitous expanded tumor TCRs were detected in the blood.

A single record per CDR3 protein comes from TCRdb applying MiXCR to the 5' RACE reads. Of tens of thousands of distinct CDR3 sequences detected, about 12% appear once; the ten largest clones hold under 50%. The specimen comprised PBMCs, sampled at surgery. The J gene is TRBJ2-7, the V gene TRBV5-1, with no clear D. The TCR originated in a male donor with early-stage non-small cell lung cancer. The CDR3: CASSLGPSRQTYEQYF. DNA of the CDR3: TGCGCCAGCAGCTTGGGACCCTCCAGGCAGACCTACGAGCAGTACTTC.